This TCR beta chain derives from a study of blood T cell repertoires in COVID-19. Study-level information: Sources were T cells, B-cell-depleted T cells, or PBMCs; the material itself was cDNA or gDNA.

TCRdb's table, derived via immunoSEQ multiplex PCR, lists solely in-frame clones and lacks some. The sample shows 150,000 to 200,000 clones, about 83% of them seen only once. The trim removed 5 bases at V and 4 bases at J, leaving 8 bases unmatched. Germline assignment: CDR1 LNHDA and CDR2 SQIVND (reference sequence). CDR3 length: 15 amino acids. The chain carries TRBV19 and TRBJ1-2, with 9 bases lining up with TRBD1. This clonotype was sampled from a man in his late teens or twenties with active or convalescent COVID-19. The sequencing input was peripheral blood. The CDR3 here is CASSPGQGTFYGYTF. CDR3 DNA sequence: TGTGCCAGTAGTCCGGGACAGGGAACTTTCTATGGCTACACCTTC.